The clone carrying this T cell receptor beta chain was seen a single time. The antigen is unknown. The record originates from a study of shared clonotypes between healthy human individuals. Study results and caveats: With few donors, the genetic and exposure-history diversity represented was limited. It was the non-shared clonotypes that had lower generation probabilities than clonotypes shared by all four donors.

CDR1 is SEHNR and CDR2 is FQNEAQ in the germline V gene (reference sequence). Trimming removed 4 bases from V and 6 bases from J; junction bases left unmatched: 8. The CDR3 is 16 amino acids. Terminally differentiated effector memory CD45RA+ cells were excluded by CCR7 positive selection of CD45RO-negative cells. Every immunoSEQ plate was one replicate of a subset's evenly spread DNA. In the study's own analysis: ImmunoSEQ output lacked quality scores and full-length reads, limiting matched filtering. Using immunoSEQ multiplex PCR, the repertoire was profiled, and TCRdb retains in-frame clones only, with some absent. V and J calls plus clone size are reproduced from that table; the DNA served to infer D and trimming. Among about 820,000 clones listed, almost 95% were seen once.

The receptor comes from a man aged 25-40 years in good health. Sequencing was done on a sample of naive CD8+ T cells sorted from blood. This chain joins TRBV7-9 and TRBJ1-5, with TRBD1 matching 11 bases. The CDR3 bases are TGTGCCAGCAGCTCAGGACAGGGGGCGGCGGGTCAGCCCCAGCATTTT. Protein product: CASSSGQGAAGQPQHF.